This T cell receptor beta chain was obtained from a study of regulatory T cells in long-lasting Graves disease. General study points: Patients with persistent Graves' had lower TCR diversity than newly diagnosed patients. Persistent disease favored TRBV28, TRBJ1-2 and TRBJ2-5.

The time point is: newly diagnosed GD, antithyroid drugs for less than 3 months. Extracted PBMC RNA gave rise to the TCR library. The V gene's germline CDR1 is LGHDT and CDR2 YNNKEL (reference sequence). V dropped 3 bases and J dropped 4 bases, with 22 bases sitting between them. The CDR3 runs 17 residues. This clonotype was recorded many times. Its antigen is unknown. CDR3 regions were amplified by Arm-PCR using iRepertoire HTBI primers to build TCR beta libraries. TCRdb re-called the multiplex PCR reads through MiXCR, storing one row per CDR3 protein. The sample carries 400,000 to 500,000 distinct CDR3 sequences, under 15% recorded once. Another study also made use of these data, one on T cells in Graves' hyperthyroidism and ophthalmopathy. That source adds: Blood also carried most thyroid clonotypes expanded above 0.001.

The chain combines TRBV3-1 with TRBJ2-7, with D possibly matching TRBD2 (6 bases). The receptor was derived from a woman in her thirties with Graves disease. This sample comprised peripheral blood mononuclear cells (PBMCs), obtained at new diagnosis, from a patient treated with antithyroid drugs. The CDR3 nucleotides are TGTGCCAGCAGCCAGCGGTTGGACCCGGGACTCATATACGAGCAGTACTTC. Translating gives CASSQRLDPGLIYEQYF.